These 8 T cell receptor beta chains originate from one sample sequenced in a study of radiotherapy plus CTLA-4 blockade in lung cancer listed by TCRdb under 2018. Receptor libraries were prepared by the immunoSEQ multiplex PCR assay. The immuneACCESS repertoire file appears here via TCRdb, limited to in-frame rearrangements. These files lack a portion of the clones; in checked studies, under half of the deficit traces to unresolved V genes, and the cause of the others is not known. For this sample there are some 110,000 clones; about four fifths appear just once. The top ten clones comprise around 4.8% of the sample. The material sequenced was peripheral blood, taken from a patient treated with radiotherapy plus ipilimumab. The receptors here all came from a human donor with non-small cell lung cancer who had a partial response to radiotherapy plus ipilimumab.

The chain has TRBV19 and TRBJ1-2, with 7 bases aligning to TRBD1. Germline values: CDR1 LNHDA, CDR2 SQIVND (reference sequence). CDR3 length: 17 amino acids. The ends lost 6 bases at V and 5 bases at J; junction bases unmatched: 18. CDR3 sequence: CASRRSTGKGEMYGYTF. CDR3 in DNA: TGTGCCAGTAGGAGATCGACAGGGAAAGGGGAAATGTATGGCTACACCTTC.

V usage is TRBV25-1 and J usage is TRBJ2-5; TRBD2 matches 11 bases. The J call may be in error: the DNA end matches TRBJ2-7 better. The CDR3 sequence is 16 residues long. Germline CDR1 and CDR2: MGHDK and SYGVNS. CDR3 sequence (DNA): TGTGCCAGCAGTGTGGGGACTAGCGGTTTTACCTACGAGCAGTACTTC. This translates into CASSVGTSGFTYEQYF.

The rearrangement uses TRBV27 and TRBJ1-5; D uncertain. The CDR3 length is 16 residues. V was cut by 6 bases and J by 0 bases, with 15 bases left in between. CDR1 is MNHEY, CDR2 SMNVEV, per germline (reference sequence). CDR3 sequence: CASRREGMGSNQPQHF. The CDR3 DNA follows: TGTGCCAGCAGACGGGAGGGTATGGGTAGCAATCAGCCCCAGCATTTT.

The CDR3 loop is CASSDLRDEKLFF. The CDR3 DNA reads as TGCGCCAGCAGTGATCTCAGGGATGAAAAACTGTTTTTT. The chain carries TRBV10-1 and TRBJ1-4; D may be TRBD1 (5 bases). V was clipped by 3 bases and J by 6 bases, with 8 bases between them. CDR1 and CDR2 from the germline V gene are WNHNN and SYGVQD (reference sequence). There are 13 residues in the CDR3.

This chain uses TRBV7-8 with TRBJ1-5, with TRBD1 matching over 9 bases. Germline V gives CDR1 SGHVS, CDR2 FQNEAQ. The CDR3 is 15 amino acids. The V gene end was trimmed by 5 bases and the J gene end by 4 bases; junction bases not matched to a gene: 6. The CDR3 is CASSTHGQGNQPQHF. CDR3 nucleotide sequence: TGTGCCAGCAGCACCCACGGACAGGGGAATCAGCCCCAGCATTTT.

This clone was found a few times. The rearrangement joins TRBV6-1 to TRBJ1-4; TRBD1 might be the D (5 bases). V was shortened by 1 base and J by 7 bases, with 13 bases between the two germline ends. CDR1 and CDR2 from the germline V gene are MNHNS and SASEGT. The CDR3 has 15 residues. CDR3 DNA: TGTGCCAGCAGTGAAGTCGGAGCAGGGTTTGAAAAACTGTTTTTT. It translates to CASSEVGAGFEKLFF.

The chain is built from TRBV2 and TRBJ1-5; 7 bases are a match to TRBD1. The CDR3 runs 15 residues. Trimming at V came to 3 bases and at J to 4 bases, leaving 6 bases not matched to a gene. Germline assignment: CDR1 SNHLY and CDR2 FYNNEI. DNA for the CDR3: TGTGCCAGCAGTGAGTACAGGGGCCCAAATCAGCCCCAGCATTTT. It encodes CASSEYRGPNQPQHF.

The V and J genes are TRBV27 and TRBJ2-7; maybe TRBD2 (6 bases). Germline CDR1 and CDR2: MNHEY and SMNVEV (reference sequence). The CDR3 covers 16 residues. The V end was cut by 5 bases, the J end by 0 bases, with 17 bases between. This CDR3 reads CASSPTGTLSSYEQYF. CDR3 in DNA: TGTGCCAGCAGTCCCACCGGGACTCTGAGCTCCTACGAGCAGTACTTC.